The rows below give T cell receptor beta chains drawn from one sample of a study of CD8 T cells in Susac syndrome. TCRdb recomputed calls from the immunoSEQ multiplex PCR reads with MiXCR, one row per CDR3 protein. The sample includes hundreds of thousands of distinct CDR3 sequences, approximately 95% of them seen just once. Input material: CD4+ T cells from PBMCs. The source of these receptors is a human donor with multiple sclerosis. Both conserved end residues are part of each CDR3. D genes are given only for firm matches. Clone size appears in some rows only: once, few, many, or a class for an expanded clone.

d_call	v_call	clone_size	j_call	cdr3_aa	cdr3_nt
TRBD1	TRBV5-6	.	TRBJ1-2	CASLRGTGSAYGYTF	TGTGCCAGCCTCCGGGGGACAGGGTCAGCATATGGCTACACCTTC
.	TRBV30	.	TRBJ2-5	CAWKYQRIAGGTQYF	TGTGCCTGGAAGTACCAAAGGATCGCGGGCGGGACCCAGTACTTC
.	TRBV12-3/TRBV12-4	.	TRBJ2-1	CASRELNEQFF	TGTGCCAGCAGAGAGCTCAATGAGCAGTTCTTC
TRBD1	TRBV11-1	once	TRBJ2-2	CASSPRRGGAELFF	TGTGCCAGCAGCCCCCGAAGAGGGGGCGCGGAGCTGTTTTTT
.	TRBV2	.	TRBJ1-2	CASTDRATPHGYTF	TGTGCCAGCACCGACCGGGCGACCCCTCATGGCTACACCTTC
TRBD2	TRBV20-1	.	TRBJ2-7	CSASQTSGASYEQYF	TGCAGTGCTAGCCAGACTAGCGGTGCTTCCTACGAGCAGTACTTC
TRBD1	TRBV15	once	TRBJ2-3	CATSRDRTRTGGQGTQYF	TGTGCCACCAGCAGAGATCGTACGAGGACAGGGGGCCAGGGTACGCAGTATTTT
TRBD1	TRBV7-9	.	TRBJ2-5	CASSPWTGPNQETQYF	TGTGCCAGCAGCCCATGGACAGGGCCCAATCAGGAGACCCAGTACTTC
.	TRBV11-2	once	TRBJ2-3	CASSPRSPGTQYF	TGTGCCAGCAGCCCCCGCAGTCCGGGTACGCAGTATTTT
.	TRBV7-9	once	TRBJ2-6	CASSLGLSSGANVLTF	TGTGCCAGCAGCTTAGGACTAAGCTCTGGGGCCAACGTCCTGACTTTC
.	TRBV5-4	.	TRBJ1-1	CASSLNRDTEAFF	TGTGCCAGCAGCTTGAACAGGGACACTGAAGCTTTCTTT
.	TRBV20-1	.	TRBJ2-3	CSASKTGTSTDTQYF	TGCAGTGCTTCTAAAACGGGGACTAGCACAGATACGCAGTATTTT
.	TRBV29-1	.	TRBJ2-1	CSGGGNEQFF	TGCAGCGGTGGAGGCAATGAGCAGTTCTTC
TRBD2	TRBV28	once	TRBJ2-7	CAGSNRLAGVGEQYF	TGTGCCGGATCCAATAGACTAGCGGGAGTTGGCGAGCAGTACTTC
.	TRBV10-3	once	TRBJ1-2	CAISGGPGYGYTF	TGTGCCATCAGTGGGGGACCTGGCTATGGCTACACCTTC
TRBD2	TRBV20-1	.	TRBJ2-1	CSARSSREVPNEQFF	TGCAGTGCTAGGTCAAGTCGGGAGGTCCCCAATGAGCAGTTCTTC